This is a list of T cell receptor beta chains from one sample in a study of CD8 T cells in ankylosing spondylitis. TCRdb reprocessed the 5' RACE reads with MiXCR, giving one entry per CDR3 protein. The sample shows around 150,000 distinct CDR3 sequences, around 18% of them seen only once. The sequencing input was blood, either unsorted or a sorted T cell fraction (not recorded which). The receptor set was obtained from a male donor with ankylosing spondylitis or in good health (not recorded which). Each CDR3 is given with its conserved first and last residue. Each record gives: clone size, V gene, J gene, D gene, CDR3 DNA, CDR3 protein. A D gene is named only where the DNA matches it firmly. Clone size, where shown, is once, few, many, or a class for clones that have expanded.

>many|TRBV7-2|TRBJ2-1|TRBD1
TGTGCCAGCAGCTTAGCTCCGGGACAGGGGGCGAGGAATGAGCAGTTCTTC
CASSLAPGQGARNEQFF
>NA|TRBV28|TRBJ1-4|TRBD1
TGTGCCAGCAGTCGGGGACAGAATAATGAAAAACTGTTTTTT
CASSRGQNNEKLFF
>few|TRBV7-3|TRBJ1-2|TRBD1
TGTGCCAGCAGTTACGGGACAGGGCGATTCGATGGCTACACCTTC
CASSYGTGRFDGYTF
>many|TRBV9|TRBJ2-2|NA
TGTGCCAGCAGCGTAGAGCCTAGCTTTACCGGGGAGCTGTTTTTT
CASSVEPSFTGELFF
>NA|TRBV28|TRBJ2-5|TRBD2
TGTGCCAGCAGTACCGGACTAGCGGAAGAGACCCAGTACTTC
CASSTGLAEETQYF
>NA|TRBV3-1|TRBJ2-1|TRBD1
TGTGCCAGCAGCCATCCCCGGGACAGGGGCCACAATGAGCAGTTCTTC
CASSHPRDRGHNEQFF
>few|TRBV28|TRBJ2-3|NA
TGTGCCAGCAGTCGACCCCGGACAGTGTATAGCACAGATACGCAGTATTTT
CASSRPRTVYSTDTQYF
>many|TRBV6-5|TRBJ2-1|NA
TGTGCCAGCAGGCGGGGGACATTTCTGTTCTTC
CASRRGTFLFF
>NA|TRBV9|TRBJ2-1|TRBD2
TGTGCCAGCAGCGTAGTTATTGGGACTAATTACAATGAGCAGTTCTTC
CASSVVIGTNYNEQFF
>few|TRBV20-1|TRBJ2-1|TRBD2
TGCAGTGCTAGGGCTAGCGGGAGAACCTACAATGAGCAGTTCTTC
CSARASGRTYNEQFF
>many|TRBV20-1|TRBJ2-1|TRBD2
TGCAGTGCCCCAACTAGCGACACCTACAATGAGCAGTTCTTC
CSAPTSDTYNEQFF
>NA|TRBV10-3|TRBJ2-7|TRBD1
TGTGCCATCACCCCAGGGGGAGAGCAGTACTTC
CAITPGGEQYF
>many|TRBV5-1|TRBJ2-7|NA
TGCGCCAGCAGCGCAGAATACGAGCAGTACTTC
CASSAEYEQYF